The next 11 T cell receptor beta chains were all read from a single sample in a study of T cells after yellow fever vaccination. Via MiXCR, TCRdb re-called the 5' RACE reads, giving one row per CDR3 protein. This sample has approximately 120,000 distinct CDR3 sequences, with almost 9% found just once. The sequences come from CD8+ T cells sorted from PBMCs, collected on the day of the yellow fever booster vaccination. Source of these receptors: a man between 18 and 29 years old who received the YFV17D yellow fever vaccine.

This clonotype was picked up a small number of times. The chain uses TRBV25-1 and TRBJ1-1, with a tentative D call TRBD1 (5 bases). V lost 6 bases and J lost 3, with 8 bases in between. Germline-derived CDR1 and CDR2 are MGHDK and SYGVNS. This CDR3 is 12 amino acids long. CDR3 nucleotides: TGTGCCAGCAGGGGCAGGGACACTGAAGCTTTCTTT. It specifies CASRGRDTEAFF.

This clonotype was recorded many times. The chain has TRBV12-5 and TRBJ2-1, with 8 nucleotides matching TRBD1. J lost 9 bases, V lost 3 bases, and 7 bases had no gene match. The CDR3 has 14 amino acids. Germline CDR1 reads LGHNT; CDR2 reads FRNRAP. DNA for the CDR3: TGTGCTAGTGGTTTCGGGACAGGAGTCTTTGAGCAGTTCTTC. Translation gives CASGFGTGVFEQFF.

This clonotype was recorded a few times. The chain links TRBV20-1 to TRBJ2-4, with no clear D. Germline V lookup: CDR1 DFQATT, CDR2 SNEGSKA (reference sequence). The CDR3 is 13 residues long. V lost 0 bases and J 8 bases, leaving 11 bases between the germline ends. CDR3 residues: CSARDPNWDIQYF. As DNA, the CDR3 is TGCAGTGCTAGAGATCCGAATTGGGACATTCAGTACTTC.

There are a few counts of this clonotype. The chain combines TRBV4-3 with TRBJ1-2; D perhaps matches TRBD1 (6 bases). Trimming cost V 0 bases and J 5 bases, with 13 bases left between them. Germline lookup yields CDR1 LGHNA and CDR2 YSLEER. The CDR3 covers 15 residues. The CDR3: CASSQDGGQGYGYTF. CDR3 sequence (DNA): TGCGCCAGCAGCCAAGACGGCGGTCAGGGGTATGGCTACACCTTC.

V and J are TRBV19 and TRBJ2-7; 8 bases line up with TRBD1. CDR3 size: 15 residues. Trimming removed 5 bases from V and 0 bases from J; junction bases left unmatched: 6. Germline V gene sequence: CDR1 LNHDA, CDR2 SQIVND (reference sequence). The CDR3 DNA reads TGTGCCAGTAGTCGCTACGACAGGGGCTCCTACGAGCAGTACTTC. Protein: CASSRYDRGSYEQYF.

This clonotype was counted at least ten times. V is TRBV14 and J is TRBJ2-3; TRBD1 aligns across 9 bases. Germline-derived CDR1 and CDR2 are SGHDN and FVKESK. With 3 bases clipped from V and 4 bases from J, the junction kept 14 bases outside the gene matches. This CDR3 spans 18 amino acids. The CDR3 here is CASSHVRRDRALPDTQYF. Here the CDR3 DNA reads TGTGCCAGCAGCCACGTACGCCGGGACAGGGCTCTGCCAGATACGCAGTATTTT.

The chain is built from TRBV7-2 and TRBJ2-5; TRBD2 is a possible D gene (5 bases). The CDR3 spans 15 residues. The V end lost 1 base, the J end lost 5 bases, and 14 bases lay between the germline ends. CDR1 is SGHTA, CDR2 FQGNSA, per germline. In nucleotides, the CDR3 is TGTGCCAGCAGCTTAGGGGCGGGCAGGTGGGAGACCCAGTACTTC. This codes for CASSLGAGRWETQYF. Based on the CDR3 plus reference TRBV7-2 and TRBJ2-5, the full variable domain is GAGVSQSPSNKVTEKGKDVELRCDPISGHTALYWYRQSLGQGLEFLIYFQGNSAPDKSGLPSDRFSAERTGGSVSTLTIQRTQQEDSAVYLCASSLGAGRWETQYFGPGTRLLVL.

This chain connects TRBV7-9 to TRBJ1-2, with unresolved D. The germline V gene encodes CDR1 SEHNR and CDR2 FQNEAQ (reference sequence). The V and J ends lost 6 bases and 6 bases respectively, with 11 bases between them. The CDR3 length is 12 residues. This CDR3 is CASSSTNHGYTF. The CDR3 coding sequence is TGTGCCAGCAGTTCAACAAACCATGGCTACACCTTC.

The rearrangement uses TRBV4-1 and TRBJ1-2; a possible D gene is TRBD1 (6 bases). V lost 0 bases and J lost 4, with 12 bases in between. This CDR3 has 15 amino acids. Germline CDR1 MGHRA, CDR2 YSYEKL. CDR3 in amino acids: CASSQEGDTIYGYTF. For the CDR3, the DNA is TGCGCCAGCAGCCAAGAAGGGGACACCATCTATGGCTACACCTTC.

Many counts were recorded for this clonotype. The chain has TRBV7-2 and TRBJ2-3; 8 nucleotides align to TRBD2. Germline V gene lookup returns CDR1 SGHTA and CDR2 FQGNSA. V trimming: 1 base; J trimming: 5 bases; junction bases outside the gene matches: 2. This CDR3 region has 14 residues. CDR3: CASSLELAGDTQYF. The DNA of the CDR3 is TGTGCCAGCAGCTTAGAGCTAGCGGGAGATACGCAGTATTTT.

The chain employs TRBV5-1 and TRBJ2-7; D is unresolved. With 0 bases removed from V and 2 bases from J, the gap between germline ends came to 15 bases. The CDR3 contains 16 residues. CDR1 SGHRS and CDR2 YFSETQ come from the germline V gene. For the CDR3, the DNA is TGCGCCAGCAGCTTGGCACCAGGCGAAGGTACCTACGAGCAGTACTTC. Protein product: CASSLAPGEGTYEQYF.